Presented here are 11 T cell receptor beta chains from one specimen sequenced in a study of blood T cell repertoires in COVID-19. Some clones are missing from TCRdb's copy, which holds only in-frame ones; the method was immunoSEQ multiplex PCR. The repertoire holds roughly 97,000 clones, 75% to 85% seen once, with roughly 5% in the top ten. Sequencing used peripheral blood. Every receptor here comes from a man between 60 and 75 years old with acute or convalescent COVID-19.

The chain combines TRBV2 with TRBJ2-1; 9 bases line up with TRBD2. Germline V gene data show CDR1 as SNHLY and CDR2 as FYNNEI. The CDR3 has 14 residues. The junction had 3 bases not matched to a gene; V was cut back by 6 bases and J by 3 bases. The CDR3 coding sequence is TGTGCCAGCAGGGGGACTAGCAGCTACAATGAGCAGTTCTTC. Translated, it gives CASRGTSSYNEQFF. The full variable domain, in which reference TRBV2 and TRBJ2-1 provide the parts outside the CDR3, is EPEVTQTPSHQVTQMGQEVILRCVPISNHLYFYWYRQILGQKVEFLVSFYNNEISEKSEIFDDQFSVERPDGSNFTLKIRSTKLEDSAMYFCASRGTSSYNEQFFGPGTRLTVL.

The V gene is TRBV10-1, the J gene TRBJ2-3; TRBD2 matches 13 bases. CDR1 and CDR2 (germline): WNHNN, SYGVQD (reference sequence). This CDR3 comprises 17 residues. The V segment lost 3 bases and the J segment 1 base; nucleotides outside the gene matches: 4. The CDR3 region is CASSEGTSGERTDTQYF. The CDR3 nucleotides are TGCGCCAGCAGTGAAGGGACTAGCGGGGAGCGCACAGATACGCAGTATTTT.

On this clone itself: This same CDR3 is encoded by further DNA sequences in the sample. V and J are TRBV3-1 (or the pseudogene TRBV3-2) and TRBJ1-1, with D perhaps TRBD1 (6 bases). The V gene's germline CDR1 is LGHDT and CDR2 YNNKEL (reference sequence). V lost 0 bases and J lost 1, with 9 bases in between. The CDR3 runs 15 residues. CDR3 region: CASSQEGGRNTEAFF. The CDR3, as DNA: TGTGCCAGCAGCCAAGAAGGGGGTCGGAACACTGAAGCTTTCTTT.

V and J are TRBV6-5 and TRBJ2-2, with 12 bases fitting TRBD1. Germline values: CDR1 MNHEY, CDR2 SVGAGI. This CDR3 is built from 15 residues. With V trimmed by 7 bases and J by 6 bases, 6 bases remained unmatched. DNA for the CDR3: TGTGCCAGCACTGTAGGGACAGGGGGCCCCGGGGAGCTGTTTTTT. Translation gives CASTVGTGGPGELFF.

The chain carries TRBV10-3 and TRBJ2-7; 8 nucleotides agree with TRBD1. V was clipped by 7 bases and J by 2 bases; unmatched bases: 4. The germline V gene encodes CDR1 ENHRY and CDR2 SYGVKD. This CDR3 spans 13 amino acids. This CDR3 is CAIMGQATYEQYF. The DNA of the CDR3 is TGTGCCATCATGGGACAGGCTACCTACGAGCAGTACTTC.

The chain employs TRBV10-3 and TRBJ1-1; 7 nucleotides align to TRBD1. V lost 0 bases, J lost 4 bases, and 11 bases stayed unmatched. The CDR3 has 17 residues. Germline V gene lookup returns CDR1 ENHRY and CDR2 SYGVKD. The CDR3 nucleotides are TGTGCCATCAGTGAGTCGAACAGGGGTGGATTGAGCACTGAAGCTTTCTTT. Its translation: CAISESNRGGLSTEAFF.

CDR3 sequence reads: CASSFGTSGADTQYF. CDR3 coding DNA: TGTGCCAGCTCATTCGGGACTAGCGGGGCAGATACGCAGTATTTT. The chain has TRBV18 and TRBJ2-3, with TRBD2 identical over 13 bases. The V gene end was trimmed by 5 bases and the J gene end by 4 bases; junction bases not matched to a gene: 3. This CDR3 has 15 residues. Germline V gives CDR1 KGHSH, CDR2 LQKENI.

The chain combines TRBV15 with TRBJ1-2; D may be TRBD1 (5 bases). The CDR3 loop spans 15 amino acids. Trimming shortened V by 0 bases and J by 6 bases, and 14 bases separated the two germline ends. Per germline, CDR1 LNHNV and CDR2 YYDKDF (reference sequence). For the CDR3, the DNA is TGTGCCACCAGCAGAGATTTTCGGGGGTTGGATGGCTACACCTTC. This sequence encodes CATSRDFRGLDGYTF.

This chain joins TRBV11-3 and TRBJ1-6; tentative D call: TRBD1 (6 bases). This CDR3 is built from 19 residues. V shed 0 bases and J shed 0 bases, with 15 bases lying between them. Germline CDR1 is SGHNT and CDR2 is YENEEA. This chain's CDR3 is CASSLEGAGRTSYNSPLHF. The CDR3 bases are TGTGCCAGCAGCTTAGAGGGGGCAGGGCGTACCTCCTATAATTCACCCCTCCACTTT.

The CDR3 reads CASRSGGGAAGYEQYF. CDR3 bases: TGCGCCAGCAGATCTGGAGGAGGGGCAGCCGGGTACGAGCAGTACTTC. The rearrangement uses TRBV5-1 and TRBJ2-7; D is possibly TRBD2 (6 bases). Germline V gene lookup returns CDR1 SGHRS and CDR2 YFSETQ. The CDR3 totals 16 residues. V was clipped by 5 bases and J by 4 bases, with 22 bases between them.

V and J are TRBV10-3 and TRBJ2-7, with D possibly matching TRBD2 (5 bases). The CDR3 extends over 15 amino acids. Trimming pared 3 bases from V and 5 bases from J, leaving 17 bases between. The germline V gene has CDR1 ENHRY and CDR2 SYGVKD. The chain's CDR3 is CAISERRDSQNEQYF. CDR3 in DNA: TGTGCCATCAGTGAACGTCGGGATAGTCAGAACGAGCAGTACTTC.